This TCR beta chain was captured in a study of cytomegalovirus exposure and HLA in healthy donors. This CDR3 comprises 15 residues. Trimming removed 3 bases at V and 10 bases at J, with 19 bases between. Looked up from germline, CDR1 is LNHDA and CDR2 is SQIVND (reference sequence). The primer mix had 60 Vbeta and 13 Jbeta primers. Original handling: The authors later counted about 80 million unique TCR beta chains, some 12 million of them shared. Only in-frame clones appear in the TCRdb table, and some are missing; sequencing was by immunoSEQ multiplex PCR. Clone size and V and J calls were adopted from that table, with D and trimming inferred from the DNA. The table records 200,000 to 250,000 clones, around 81% of them present only once.

Sequencing was done on a sample of PBMCs. The chain has TRBV19 and TRBJ2-1, with D perhaps matching TRBD2 (6 bases). The TCR was taken from a woman aged 60-70 years in good health and CMV-seropositive. The CDR3 reads CASSINYRGGEEQFF. In nucleotides, the CDR3 is TGTGCCAGTAGTATTAATTATAGGGGCGGGGAGGAGCAGTTCTTC.